This T cell receptor beta chain was identified in a study of OX40 agonist ivuxolimab in advanced cancers. At the level of the study: There were three patients with partial responses, one having hepatocellular carcinoma and two cutaneous melanoma. Study-level results: Mean expanded clone counts were higher in CD8+ than CD4+ T cells. In the 0.1 to 3.0 mg/kg range, CD4+ and CD8+ blood T cells had expanded clonally by week 6.

Repertoires were generated with immunoSEQ multiplex PCR, while TCRdb's copy carries only in-frame clones and drops some. This table holds roughly 50,000 clones, roughly nine tenths found once. Remarks on this clone: Antigen specificity is unknown.

Germline V gene lookup returns CDR1 SGHRS and CDR2 YFSETQ. This CDR3 contains 15 residues. V was shortened by 0 bases and J by 5 bases, with 14 bases between the two germline ends. Source: CD4+ or CD8+ T cells sorted from blood, taken in a trial of the OX40 agonist ivuxolimab. The TCR originated in an adult with an advanced solid tumor such as melanoma, head and neck, liver or kidney cancer. The rearrangement joins TRBV5-1 to TRBJ2-5; D may match TRBD1 or TRBD2 (6 bases each). DNA of the CDR3: TGCGCCAGCAGCTTGGCCGTGGGGGCGGGGGAGACCCAGTACTTC. Translation gives CASSLAVGAGETQYF.